Shown below are 23 T cell receptor beta chains from a single sample sequenced in a study of blood T cell repertoires in COVID-19. Sequencing used immunoSEQ multiplex PCR; TCRdb keeps in-frame clones, though not all of them. The sample shows tens of thousands of clones, roughly four fifths of them seen only once. The sequenced sample was peripheral blood. All receptors derive from a man aged 45-65 years with active or convalescent COVID-19.

The J gene is TRBJ1-1, the V gene TRBV10-3; 8 bases fit TRBD1. CDR3 length equals 14 residues. CDR1 and CDR2 (germline): ENHRY, SYGVKD. Germline trimming cut 4 bases from V and 5 bases from J; bases unmatched to any gene: 6. CDR3 coding DNA: TGTGCCATCAGTGCCATACAGGGGGAAACTGAAGCTTTCTTT. It is translated as CAISAIQGETEAFF.

This clone appeared once. This chain connects TRBV28 to TRBJ2-2; maybe TRBD2 (6 bases). The germline V gene encodes CDR1 MDHEN and CDR2 SYDVKM. V lost 3 bases to trimming and J lost 6 bases, with 17 bases between them. The CDR3 has 16 residues. The CDR3 loop is CASSFGSAGSAGELFF. The DNA for the CDR3 is TGTGCCAGCAGTTTCGGGTCGGCGGGGTCGGCCGGGGAGCTGTTTTTT.

This clone has more than one count but fewer than ten. The chain has TRBV28 and TRBJ1-5; 8 positions agree with TRBD1. With 2 bases clipped from V and 6 bases from J, the junction kept 6 bases outside the gene matches. The CDR3 covers 15 residues. In germline, CDR1 is MDHEN, CDR2 SYDVKM. The CDR3 reads CASSLGQGAGQPQHF. As DNA, the CDR3 is TGTGCCAGCAGTTTAGGTCAGGGGGCGGGTCAGCCCCAGCATTTT.

The chain employs TRBV5-8 and TRBJ2-1, with a tentative D call TRBD1 (7 bases). The germline V and J ends were trimmed by 1 base and 8 bases, with 19 bases remaining between them. The germline V gene has CDR1 SGHTS and CDR2 YDEGEE. This CDR3 contains 16 residues. CDR3 in DNA: TGTGCCAGCAGCTTGAGCGAAAGACAGGGAGGCGATGAGCAGTTCTTC. Protein: CASSLSERQGGDEQFF.

CDR3 region: CASSRGIGGQPQHF. In DNA form, the CDR3 reads TGTGCCAGCAGTAGGGGGATCGGCGGTCAGCCCCAGCATTTT. This chain links TRBV6-2 or TRBV6-3 with TRBJ1-5; the D gene is possibly TRBD1 (6 bases). V shed 5 bases and J shed 6 bases, with 14 bases lying between them. There are 14 residues in the CDR3. The V gene's germline CDR1 is MNHEY and CDR2 SVGEGT.

The chain links TRBV7-2 to TRBJ2-5, with TRBD1 matching over 12 bases. The CDR3 is 19 residues long. Germline-derived CDR1 and CDR2 are SGHTA and FQGNSA. V trimming: 1 base; J trimming: 5 bases; junction bases outside the gene matches: 14. Here the CDR3 reads CASSLEGGGQGASYETQYF. The DNA for the CDR3 is TGTGCCAGCAGCTTAGAGGGAGGGGGACAGGGGGCGTCATATGAGACCCAGTACTTC.

The rearrangement uses TRBV29-1 and TRBJ2-5, with 7 bases identical to TRBD1. Germline-derived CDR1 and CDR2 are SQVTM and ANQGSEA. This CDR3 spans 13 amino acids. Trimming took 7 bases from V and 2 from J; bases not matched to a gene: 7. The CDR3 sequence: CSGDSLGQETQYF. DNA of the CDR3: TGCAGCGGGGACAGTCTTGGACAAGAGACCCAGTACTTC.

This rearrangement joins TRBV2 to TRBJ1-6; 9 bases fit TRBD1. With 4 bases clipped from V and 7 bases from J, the junction kept 8 bases outside the gene matches. CDR3 size: 16 residues. Germline V gene lookup returns CDR1 SNHLY and CDR2 FYNNEI. The CDR3 DNA is TGTGCCAGCAGTGTTGGGACAGGGAAGGGCAATTCACCCCTCCACTTT. This sequence encodes CASSVGTGKGNSPLHF.

This chain joins TRBV7-9 and TRBJ2-3; 9 nucleotides match TRBD1. CDR1 is SEHNR, CDR2 FQNEAQ, per germline (reference sequence). This CDR3 region has 15 residues. V gave up 5 bases and J gave up 3 bases; unmatched junction bases: 6. The CDR3, as DNA: TGTGCCAGCAGCCCGTTTGGACAGGGGACAGATACGCAGTATTTT. It codes for CASSPFGQGTDTQYF.

The DNA for the CDR3 is TGTGCCAGCAGCCTTAGACAGGACCGAACTAATGAAAAACTGTTTTTT. It codes for CASSLRQDRTNEKLFF. V gene TRBV14 combines with J gene TRBJ1-4; D is perhaps TRBD1 (6 bases). CDR1 and CDR2 (germline): SGHDN, FVKESK. V was pared by 4 bases and J by 1 base, with 13 bases between. This CDR3 has 16 amino acids.

J is TRBJ2-3 and V is TRBV6-5; 10 nucleotides line up with TRBD2. The CDR3 extends over 16 amino acids. Germline trimming cut 4 bases from V and 4 bases from J; bases unmatched to any gene: 8. Per the germline V gene, CDR1 is MNHEY and CDR2 is SVGAGI. For the CDR3, the DNA is TGTGCCAGCAGTTGGACAAGCGGGGGGGCACCAGATACGCAGTATTTT. Translated: CASSWTSGGAPDTQYF.

The chain has TRBV3-1 (or the pseudogene TRBV3-2) and TRBJ1-5, with 11 bases fitting TRBD1. This CDR3 is 16 amino acids long. V lost 4 bases to trimming and J lost 3 bases; unmatched junction nucleotides: 5. Germline assignment: CDR1 LGHDT and CDR2 YNNKEL (reference sequence). The CDR3 coding sequence is TGTGCCAGCAGCCTAGGACAGGGGGCCATCAATCAGCCCCAGCATTTT. This encodes CASSLGQGAINQPQHF.

A single count supports this clone. V and J are TRBV29-1 and TRBJ2-4, with 10 nucleotides matching TRBD1. The CDR3 consists of 13 residues. Germline CDR1 SQVTM, CDR2 ANQGSEA. The J segment lost 9 bases and the V segment lost 8 bases, leaving 10 bases of the junction unmatched. CDR3 nucleotide sequence: TGCAGCATACGACAGGGGGCCTGGGGCATTCAGTACTTC. Translated: CSIRQGAWGIQYF.

The chain recombines TRBV25-1 with TRBJ2-7; the D gene is possibly TRBD2 (6 bases). V lost 4 bases and J lost 2, with 18 bases in between. CDR1 and CDR2 (germline): MGHDK, SYGVNS. This CDR3 has 16 residues. As DNA, the CDR3 is TGTGCCAGCAGTGGCCGGGGAAGCGGGTCACCCTACGAGCAGTACTTC. Amino acids: CASSGRGSGSPYEQYF.

V and J are TRBV18 and TRBJ1-2; D ambiguous. The V end lost 4 bases, the J end lost 6 bases, and 12 bases lay between the germline ends. The CDR3 has 13 residues. Germline CDR1 reads KGHSH; CDR2 reads LQKENI. The CDR3 bases are TGTGCCAGCTCACTCGGAGCGCGTAATGGCTACACCTTC. Its translation is CASSLGARNGYTF.

This chain joins TRBV5-5 and TRBJ2-2; D possibly corresponds to TRBD2 (6 bases). The V gene lost 4 bases and the J gene lost 0 bases, with 10 bases spanning the gap. CDR1 is SGHKS and CDR2 is YYEKEE in the germline V gene (reference sequence). The CDR3 covers 15 residues. CDR3 sequence: CASSVGTSNTGELFF. DNA of the CDR3: TGTGCCAGCAGCGTCGGGACTTCGAACACCGGGGAGCTGTTTTTT.

The V gene is TRBV27, the J gene TRBJ2-7; 7 bases are shared with TRBD1. With 2 bases clipped from V and 0 bases from J, the junction kept 4 bases outside the gene matches. This CDR3 has 15 residues. CDR1 MNHEY and CDR2 SMNVEV come from the germline V gene (reference sequence). The CDR3 DNA reads TGTGCCAGCAGTTTAAAAGGGGGCGTCTCCTACGAGCAGTACTTC. It codes for CASSLKGGVSYEQYF.

The rearrangement joins TRBV6-2 or TRBV6-3 to TRBJ1-1; 8 positions match TRBD1. J gave up 3 bases and V 6 bases, and 6 bases lay outside the gene matches. Germline V gene lookup returns CDR1 MNHEY and CDR2 SVGEGT. There are 14 residues in the CDR3. CDR3 DNA: TGTGCCAGCAGCCAGCAGGGGGCGGACACTGAAGCTTTCTTT. This gives the protein CASSQQGADTEAFF.

The rearrangement joins TRBV5-5 to TRBJ1-5; 10 bases align to TRBD1. V lost 2 bases to trimming and J lost 1 base; unmatched junction nucleotides: 3. The CDR3 is 16 residues long. Per germline, CDR1 SGHKS and CDR2 YYEKEE (reference sequence). This CDR3 is CASSFSGQGSNQPQHF. The DNA of the CDR3 is TGTGCCAGCAGCTTTTCGGGACAGGGGAGCAATCAGCCCCAGCATTTT.

This clone has only a few counts. V is TRBV6-2 or TRBV6-3 and J is TRBJ2-2; 9 bases match TRBD1. The V segment lost 6 bases and the J segment 4 bases; nucleotides outside the gene matches: 12. The CDR3 totals 17 residues. Germline values: CDR1 MNHEY, CDR2 SVGEGT. CDR3 loop: CASSRYLQGAITGELFF. CDR3 DNA sequence: TGTGCCAGCAGCCGGTACTTACAGGGGGCGATCACCGGGGAGCTGTTTTTT.

The gene calls are TRBV7-2 and TRBJ1-5; D is unclear. Germline V CDR1 and CDR2: SGHTA, FQGNSA. This CDR3 region has 13 residues. Trimming removed 3 bases from V and 11 bases from J, with 14 bases in between. The CDR3 DNA follows: TGTGCCAGCAGCTTGCTTCTAGAATCGGCCCAGCATTTT. Its protein is CASSLLLESAQHF.

This chain uses TRBV9 with TRBJ2-1; 7 bases are a match to TRBD1. V dropped 3 bases and J dropped 2; count of bases not matched to a gene: 2. Germline CDR1 and CDR2: SGDLS and YYNGEE. This CDR3 is 14 amino acids long. This chain's CDR3 is CASSDRGTYNEQFF. CDR3 DNA sequence: TGTGCCAGCAGCGACAGGGGAACCTACAATGAGCAGTTCTTC.

V gene TRBV12-3 or TRBV12-4 combines with J gene TRBJ2-3, with D possibly being TRBD2 (6 bases). The V end was cut by 5 bases, the J end by 3 bases, with 9 bases between. This CDR3 has 13 residues. As DNA, the CDR3 is TGTGCCAGCAGTAGGGACTGGACAGATACGCAGTATTTT. Translating gives CASSRDWTDTQYF.